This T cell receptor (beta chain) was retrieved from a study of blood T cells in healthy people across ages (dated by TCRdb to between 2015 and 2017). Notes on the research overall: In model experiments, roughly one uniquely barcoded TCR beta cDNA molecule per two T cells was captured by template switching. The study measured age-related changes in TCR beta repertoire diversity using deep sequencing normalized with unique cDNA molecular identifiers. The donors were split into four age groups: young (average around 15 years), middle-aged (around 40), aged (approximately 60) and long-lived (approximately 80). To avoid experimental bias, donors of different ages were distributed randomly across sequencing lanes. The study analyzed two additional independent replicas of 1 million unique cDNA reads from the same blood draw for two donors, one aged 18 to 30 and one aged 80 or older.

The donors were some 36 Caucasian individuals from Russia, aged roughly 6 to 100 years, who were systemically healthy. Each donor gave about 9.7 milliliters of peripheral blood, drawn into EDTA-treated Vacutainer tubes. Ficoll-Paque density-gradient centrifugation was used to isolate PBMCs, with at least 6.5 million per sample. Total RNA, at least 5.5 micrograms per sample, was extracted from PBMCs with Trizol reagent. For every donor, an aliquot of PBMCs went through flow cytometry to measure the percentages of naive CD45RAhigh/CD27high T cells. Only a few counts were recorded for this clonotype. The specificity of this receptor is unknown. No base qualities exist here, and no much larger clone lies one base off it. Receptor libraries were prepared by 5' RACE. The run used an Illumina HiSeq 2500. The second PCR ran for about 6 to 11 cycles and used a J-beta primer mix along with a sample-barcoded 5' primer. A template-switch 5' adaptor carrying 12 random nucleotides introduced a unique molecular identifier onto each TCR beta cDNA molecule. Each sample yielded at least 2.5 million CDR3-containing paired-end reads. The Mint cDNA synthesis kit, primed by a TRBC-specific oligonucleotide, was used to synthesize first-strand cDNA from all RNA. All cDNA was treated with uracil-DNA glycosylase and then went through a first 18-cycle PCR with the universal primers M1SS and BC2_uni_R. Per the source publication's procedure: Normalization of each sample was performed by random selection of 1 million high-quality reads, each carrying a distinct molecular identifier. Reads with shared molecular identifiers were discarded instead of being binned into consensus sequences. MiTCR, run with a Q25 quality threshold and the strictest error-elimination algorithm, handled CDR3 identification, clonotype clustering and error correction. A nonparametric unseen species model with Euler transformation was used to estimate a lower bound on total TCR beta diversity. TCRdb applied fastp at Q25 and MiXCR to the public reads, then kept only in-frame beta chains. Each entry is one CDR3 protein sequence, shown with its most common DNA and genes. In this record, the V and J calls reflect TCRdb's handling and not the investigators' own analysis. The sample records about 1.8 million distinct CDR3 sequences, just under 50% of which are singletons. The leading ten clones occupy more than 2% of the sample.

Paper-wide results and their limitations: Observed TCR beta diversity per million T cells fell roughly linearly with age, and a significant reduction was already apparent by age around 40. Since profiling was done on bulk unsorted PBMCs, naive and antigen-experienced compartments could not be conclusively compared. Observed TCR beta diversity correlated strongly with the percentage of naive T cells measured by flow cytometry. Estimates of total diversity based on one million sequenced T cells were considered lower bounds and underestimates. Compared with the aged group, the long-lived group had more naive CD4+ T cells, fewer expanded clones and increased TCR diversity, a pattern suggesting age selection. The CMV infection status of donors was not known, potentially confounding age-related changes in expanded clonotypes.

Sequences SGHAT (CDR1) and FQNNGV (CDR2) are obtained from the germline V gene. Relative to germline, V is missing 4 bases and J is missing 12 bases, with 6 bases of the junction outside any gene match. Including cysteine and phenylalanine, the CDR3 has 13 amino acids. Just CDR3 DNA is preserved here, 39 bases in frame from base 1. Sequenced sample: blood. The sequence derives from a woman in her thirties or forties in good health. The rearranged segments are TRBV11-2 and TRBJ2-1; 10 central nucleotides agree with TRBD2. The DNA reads TGTGCCAGCAGCTCAAGCGGGGGGGCGAGGCAGTTCTTC. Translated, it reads CASSSSGGARQFF.